These 17 T cell receptor beta chains share one sample of origin, sequenced in a study of regulatory T cells in long-lasting Graves disease. Assembly of TCR beta libraries relied on iRepertoire HTBI primers together with Arm-PCR of CDR3 regions. In TCRdb, the multiplex PCR reads were re-called with MiXCR into one record per CDR3 protein. The data contain around 330,000 distinct CDR3 sequences, about 20% of them singletons. Time point given: newly diagnosed GD, antithyroid drugs for less than 3 months. Extracted PBMC RNA gave rise to the TCR library. The sequenced sample was peripheral blood mononuclear cells (PBMCs), obtained at new diagnosis, from a patient treated with antithyroid drugs. These receptor sequences come from a female donor with Graves disease.

This clonotype occurred many times. This rearrangement joins TRBV20-1 to TRBJ2-3; D is uncertain. There are 13 residues in the CDR3. Germline CDR1 is DFQATT and CDR2 is SNEGSKA (reference sequence). Deletions cut 6 bases from V and 0 bases from J, with 10 bases between. The CDR3 DNA follows: TGCAGTGCACGGCTAGTTAGCACAGATACGCAGTATTTT. Its translation is CSARLVSTDTQYF.

V is TRBV12-3 or TRBV12-4 and J is TRBJ2-7; tentatively, D is TRBD2 (6 bases). V dropped 3 bases and J dropped 8 bases, with 11 bases sitting between them. The CDR3 contains 12 residues. The chain's CDR3 is CASSFRGAQQYF. The CDR3 DNA sequence: TGTGCCAGCAGTTTTCGCGGGGCGCAGCAGTACTTC.

This chain uses TRBV28 with TRBJ1-4; 8 bases match TRBD1. The CDR3 is 16 amino acids. Germline values: CDR1 MDHEN, CDR2 SYDVKM. V lost 5 bases and J lost 6; bases outside the gene matches: 11. CDR3 nucleotides: TGTGCCAGCAGTCCATTTGCAGCAGGGGGCGATGAAAAACTGTTTTTT. Translating it yields CASSPFAAGGDEKLFF. Full variable domain (rest looked up from reference TRBV28 and TRBJ1-4): DVKVTQSSRYLVKRTGEKVFLECVQDMDHENMFWYRQDPGLGLRLIYFSYDVKMKEKGDIPEGYSVSREKKERFSLILESASTNQTSMYLCASSPFAAGGDEKLFFGSGTQLSVL.

This clonotype was counted many times. The chain links TRBV24-1 to TRBJ2-3; D unresolved. Germline V gives CDR1 KGHDR, CDR2 SFDVKD. The V end was cut by 9 bases, the J end by 2 bases, with 8 bases between. The CDR3 has 12 amino acids. The CDR3 protein is CATGRYTDTQYF. CDR3 bases: TGTGCCACCGGAAGGTACACAGATACGCAGTATTTT.

This clonotype was seen ten or more times. The genes are TRBV6-2 or TRBV6-3 and TRBJ2-1; 11 bases are a match to TRBD2. The CDR3 has 14 amino acids. The germline CDR1 and CDR2 sequences are MNHEY and SVGEGT. After removal of 6 bases from V and 5 bases from J, the junction contained 3 bases not matched to a gene. This CDR3 is CASSIAGGDNEQFF. The CDR3 DNA reads as TGTGCCAGCAGCATAGCGGGAGGGGACAATGAGCAGTTCTTC.

This clonotype was recorded at least ten times. The chain uses TRBV28 and TRBJ1-5; tentative D call: TRBD1 (6 bases). The germline V and J ends were trimmed by 2 bases and 4 bases, with 15 bases remaining between them. Germline V gene sequence: CDR1 MDHEN, CDR2 SYDVKM. The CDR3 sequence is 16 residues long. The CDR3, as DNA: TGTGCCAGCAGTTTAGTGTTCGGACAGAGAAATCAGCCCCAGCATTTT. This sequence encodes CASSLVFGQRNQPQHF.

This sequence joins TRBV28 and TRBJ1-2; D is possibly TRBD1 (6 bases). V lost 7 bases and J lost 1, with 10 bases in between. The CDR3 consists of 13 residues. CDR1 is MDHEN, CDR2 SYDVKM, per germline. The CDR3 sequence: CASTIQGNYGYTF. The CDR3 DNA reads TGTGCCAGCACCATACAGGGTAACTATGGCTACACCTTC.

Ten or more counts support this clonotype. V and J are TRBV28 and TRBJ1-5; 7 bases align to TRBD1. Trimming removed 6 bases from V and 4 bases from J; junction bases left unmatched: 15. The CDR3 has 17 residues. In germline, CDR1 is MDHEN, CDR2 SYDVKM. The CDR3, as DNA: TGTGCCAGCAGGGCGCGCTCCTCCAGACAGGGTAATCAGCCCCAGCATTTT. Its protein product is CASRARSSRQGNQPQHF.

This clonotype came up many times. The chain has TRBV30 and TRBJ1-1; 10 nucleotides agree with TRBD1. Trimming at V came to 3 bases and at J to 6 bases, leaving 10 bases not matched to a gene. The CDR3 totals 15 residues. Germline V CDR1 and CDR2: GTSNPN, SVGIG (reference sequence). The CDR3 DNA reads TGTGCCTGGAGGGACAGGGACAGGGGAAGAGCTGAAGCTTTCTTT. This translates into CAWRDRDRGRAEAFF.

This clonotype has a count of ten or more. J is TRBJ1-6 and V is TRBV2; TRBD1 might be the D (5 bases). Germline V lookup: CDR1 SNHLY, CDR2 FYNNEI. The V end lost 6 bases, the J end lost 8 bases, and 20 bases lay between the germline ends. The CDR3 runs to 16 residues. The CDR3 sequence is CASRMEGKTADSPLHF. In DNA, the CDR3 is TGTGCCAGCAGAATGGAAGGCAAGACAGCGGATTCACCCCTCCACTTT.

This clonotype was counted many times. The chain carries TRBV12-3 or TRBV12-4 and TRBJ2-7; D is possibly TRBD1 (6 bases). Trimming cost V 6 bases and J 0 bases, with 15 bases left between them. This CDR3 region has 15 residues. CDR3 in amino acids: CASSHDRWTSYEQYF. CDR3 DNA sequence: TGTGCCAGCAGCCATGACAGGTGGACCTCCTACGAGCAGTACTTC.

There are many counts of this clonotype. This chain connects TRBV28 to TRBJ1-2, with D perhaps matching TRBD1 (5 bases). Trimming pared 8 bases from V and 4 bases from J, leaving 11 bases between. CDR3 length: 12 amino acids. Per the germline V gene, CDR1 is MDHEN and CDR2 is SYDVKM. CDR3 residues: CASGNTGYGYTF. The CDR3 nucleotides read TGTGCCAGCGGGAACACAGGCTATGGCTACACCTTC.

In its sample, this clonotype was seen many times. The chain couples TRBV20-1 to TRBJ1-2, with D maybe TRBD1 (5 bases). V shed 2 bases and J shed 1 base, with 14 bases lying between them. Germline CDR1 DFQATT, CDR2 SNEGSKA (reference sequence). The CDR3 has 15 residues. The chain's CDR3 is CSARNQGLLNYGYTF. The CDR3 DNA follows: TGCAGTGCTAGAAACCAGGGCCTTCTTAACTATGGCTACACCTTC.

This clonotype has just a few counts. This chain connects TRBV19 to TRBJ1-5, with a tentative D call TRBD1 (5 bases). Germline CDR1 is LNHDA and CDR2 is SQIVND (reference sequence). V was pared by 4 bases and J by 4 bases, with 17 bases between. This CDR3 spans 16 amino acids. CDR3 coding DNA: TGTGCCAGTAGTACCTTCTTCGGGACGAGAAATCAGCCCCAGCATTTT. It translates to CASSTFFGTRNQPQHF.

In its sample, this clonotype was seen many times. J is TRBJ2-4 and V is TRBV6-9; 11 nucleotides match TRBD2. Germline V lookup: CDR1 MNHGY, CDR2 SVAAGI. Trimming at V came to 3 bases and at J to 6 bases, leaving 10 bases not matched to a gene. The CDR3 is made up of 17 amino acids. CDR3 DNA sequence: TGTGCCAGCAGTTACGAGACGCTAGCGGGAGGAGGAAACATTCAGTACTTC. Protein sequence: CASSYETLAGGGNIQYF.

The gene calls are TRBV20-1 and TRBJ2-7; no firm D call. V was cut by 6 bases and J by 0 bases, with 15 bases left in between. CDR1 is DFQATT and CDR2 is SNEGSKA in the germline V gene (reference sequence). The CDR3 loop spans 14 amino acids. CDR3 bases: TGCAGTGCAAGGAGAGGCGAGAACTCCTACGAGCAGTACTTC. Amino acid sequence: CSARRGENSYEQYF.

There are many counts of this clonotype. This chain connects TRBV28 to TRBJ2-3; D is unresolved. The CDR3 extends over 15 amino acids. The germline V gene encodes CDR1 MDHEN and CDR2 SYDVKM. V lost 5 bases and J lost 2, with 14 bases in between. DNA for the CDR3: TGTGCCAGCAGTCCCGCCGGAATTGTCACAGATACGCAGTATTTT. It specifies CASSPAGIVTDTQYF.